The sequence of this T cell receptor (beta chain) was determined in a study of metastatic and nonmetastatic thyroid tumors (TCRdb year 2020). Concerning the study at large: Repertoires from peripheral blood and from tumor or nodule tissue samples of malignant and benign thyroid patients were compared. Study-level results and caveats: In both blood and tumor samples, malignant tumors were reported to have significantly higher TCR beta diversity than benign nodules.

This clone has just a few counts. There is no known antigen for this receptor. No base-level quality is on record; no much larger clone is a single base apart. The library relied on PCR. Sequencing was performed on an Illumina HiSeq 4000. The TCR beta-chain CDR3 region of each patient was profiled by high-throughput sequencing. The study's processing was this. The researchers built a classifier to tell apart papillary thyroid cancer patients with distant metastasis, based on CDR3 differences among clinicopathological groups. To measure repertoire diversity the researchers used the Shannon index, while the Morisita-Horn index served to gauge how similar the tumor and blood repertoires were. In-frame beta chains were kept once TCRdb had trimmed the public reads at Q25 with fastp and called clones with MiXCR. The V and J calls reflect TCRdb's pipeline rather than the authors' work. Across this sample there are about 21,000 clones, with 25% to 30% seen only once. The ten largest make up 14% of the sample.

No treatment had been received by any patient before thyroid surgery. The study retrospectively analysed patient clinical samples collected from the early 2010s to the late 2010s using T-cell receptor beta sequencing. Counted from cysteine to phenylalanine, this CDR3 has 14 amino acids. Only the CDR3 region is kept as DNA, spanning 42 bases read in frame from base 1. The germline V gene gives CDR1 as KGHDR and CDR2 as SFDVKD. The V and J ends are trimmed by 7 bases and 5 bases, leaving 16 bases between them. The sample consisted of tumor tissue. This TCR came from a male donor with papillary thyroid cancer or a benign thyroid nodule (not recorded which). Some clones in this sample may be carry-over from other donors' samples. The rearranged chain carries TRBV24-1 and TRBJ1-2; the D gene is perhaps TRBD1, on 5 matching bases. At the DNA level, the sequence is TGTGCCACCAGCCCCCCGGGACCCCGGTATGGCTACACCTTC. It translates as CATSPPGPRYGYTF.